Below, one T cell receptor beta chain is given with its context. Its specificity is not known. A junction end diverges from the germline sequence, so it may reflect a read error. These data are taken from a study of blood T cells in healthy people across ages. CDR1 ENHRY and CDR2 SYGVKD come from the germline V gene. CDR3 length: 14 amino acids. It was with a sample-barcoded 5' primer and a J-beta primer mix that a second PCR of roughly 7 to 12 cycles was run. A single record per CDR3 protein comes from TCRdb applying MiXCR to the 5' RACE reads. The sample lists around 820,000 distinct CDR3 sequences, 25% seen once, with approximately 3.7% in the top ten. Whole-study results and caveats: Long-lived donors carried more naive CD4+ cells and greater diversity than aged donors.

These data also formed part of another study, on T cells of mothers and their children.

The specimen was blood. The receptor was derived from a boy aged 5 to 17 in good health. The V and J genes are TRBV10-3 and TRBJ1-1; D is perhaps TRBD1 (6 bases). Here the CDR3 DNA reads TGTGCCATCAGTGCAGGGGCTGGGAACGCTGAAGCTTTCTTT. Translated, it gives CAISAGAGNAEAFF.